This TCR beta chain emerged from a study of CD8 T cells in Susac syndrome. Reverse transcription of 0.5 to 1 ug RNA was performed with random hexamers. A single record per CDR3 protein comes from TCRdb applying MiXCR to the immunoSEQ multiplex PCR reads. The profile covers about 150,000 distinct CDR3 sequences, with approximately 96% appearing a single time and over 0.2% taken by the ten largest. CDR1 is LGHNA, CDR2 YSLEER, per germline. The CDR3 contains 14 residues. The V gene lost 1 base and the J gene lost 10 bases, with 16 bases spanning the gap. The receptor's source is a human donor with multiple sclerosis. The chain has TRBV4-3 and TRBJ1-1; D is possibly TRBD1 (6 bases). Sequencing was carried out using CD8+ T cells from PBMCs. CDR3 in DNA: TGCGCCAGCAGCCAAGGTCCAGGGGTGAATAGAGCTTTCTTT. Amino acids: CASSQGPGVNRAFF.